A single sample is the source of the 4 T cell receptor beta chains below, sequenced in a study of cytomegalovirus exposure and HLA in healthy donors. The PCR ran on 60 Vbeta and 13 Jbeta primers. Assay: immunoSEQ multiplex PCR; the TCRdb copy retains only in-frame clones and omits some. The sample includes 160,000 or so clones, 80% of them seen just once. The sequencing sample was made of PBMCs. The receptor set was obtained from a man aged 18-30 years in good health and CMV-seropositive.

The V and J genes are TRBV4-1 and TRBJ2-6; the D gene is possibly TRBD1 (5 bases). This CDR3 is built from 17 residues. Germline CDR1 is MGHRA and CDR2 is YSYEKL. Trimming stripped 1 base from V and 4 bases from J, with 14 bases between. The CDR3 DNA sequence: TGCGCCAGCAGCCAAGCAGGGTATGAATTCGGGGCCAACGTCCTGACTTTC. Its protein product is CASSQAGYEFGANVLTF.

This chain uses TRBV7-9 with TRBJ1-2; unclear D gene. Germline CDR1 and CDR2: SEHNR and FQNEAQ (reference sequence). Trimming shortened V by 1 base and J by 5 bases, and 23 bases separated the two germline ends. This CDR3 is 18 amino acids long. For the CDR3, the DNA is TGTGCCAGCAGCTTAGTTAGGAGGGCTAACTCATACCCGTATGGCTACACCTTC. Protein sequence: CASSLVRRANSYPYGYTF.

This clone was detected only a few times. The CDR3, as DNA: TGCGCCAGCAGCCAACAGGGGCTTGTGGAAAAACTGTTTTTT. Translating gives CASSQQGLVEKLFF. The chain carries TRBV5-1 and TRBJ1-4; 7 nucleotides agree with TRBD1. The junction had 8 bases not matched to a gene; V was cut back by 4 bases and J by 8 bases. Germline CDR1 reads SGHRS; CDR2 reads YFSETQ. The CDR3 covers 14 residues. Based on the CDR3 plus reference TRBV5-1 and TRBJ1-4, the full variable domain is KAGVTQTPRYLIKTRGQQVTLSCSPISGHRSVSWYQQTPGQGLQFLFEYFSETQRNKGNFPGRFSGRQFSNSRSEMNVSTLELGDSALYLCASSQQGLVEKLFFGSGTQLSVL.

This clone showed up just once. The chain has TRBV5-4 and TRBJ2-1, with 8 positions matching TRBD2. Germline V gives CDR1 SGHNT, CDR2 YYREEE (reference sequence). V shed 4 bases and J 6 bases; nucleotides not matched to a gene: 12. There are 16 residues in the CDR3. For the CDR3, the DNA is TGTGCCAGCAGCAGAATTAGCGGGGACGCGGCCAATGAGCAGTTCTTC. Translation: CASSRISGDAANEQFF.